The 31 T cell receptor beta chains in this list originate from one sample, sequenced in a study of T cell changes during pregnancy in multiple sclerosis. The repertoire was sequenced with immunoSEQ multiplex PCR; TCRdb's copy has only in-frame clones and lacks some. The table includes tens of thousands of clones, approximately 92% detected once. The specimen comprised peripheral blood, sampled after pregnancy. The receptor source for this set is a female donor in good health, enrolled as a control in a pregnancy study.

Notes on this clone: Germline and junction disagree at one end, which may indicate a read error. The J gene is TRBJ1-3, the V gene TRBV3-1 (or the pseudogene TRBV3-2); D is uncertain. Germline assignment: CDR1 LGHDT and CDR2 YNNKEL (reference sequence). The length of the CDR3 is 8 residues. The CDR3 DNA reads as TGTGCCAGCACCCAAGCTCTATTT. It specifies CASTQALF.

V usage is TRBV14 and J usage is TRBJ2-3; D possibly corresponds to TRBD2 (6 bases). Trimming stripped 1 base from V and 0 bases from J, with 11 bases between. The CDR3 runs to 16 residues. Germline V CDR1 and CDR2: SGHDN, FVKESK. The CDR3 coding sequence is TGTGCCAGCAGCCAAGTAACGGGACTGAGCACAGATACGCAGTATTTT. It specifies CASSQVTGLSTDTQYF. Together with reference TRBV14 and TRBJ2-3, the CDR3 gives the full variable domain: EAGVTQFPSHSVIEKGQTVTLRCDPISGHDNLYWYRRVMGKEIKFLLHFVKESKQDESGMPNNRFLAERTGGTYSTLKVQPAELEDSGVYFCASSQVTGLSTDTQYFGPGTRLTVL.

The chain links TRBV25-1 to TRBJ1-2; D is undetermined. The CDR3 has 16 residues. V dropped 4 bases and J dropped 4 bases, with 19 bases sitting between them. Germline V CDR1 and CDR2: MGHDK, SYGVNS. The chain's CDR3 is CASSGPREGLFYGYTF. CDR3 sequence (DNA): TGTGCCAGCAGTGGCCCCCGCGAGGGATTGTTCTATGGCTACACCTTC.

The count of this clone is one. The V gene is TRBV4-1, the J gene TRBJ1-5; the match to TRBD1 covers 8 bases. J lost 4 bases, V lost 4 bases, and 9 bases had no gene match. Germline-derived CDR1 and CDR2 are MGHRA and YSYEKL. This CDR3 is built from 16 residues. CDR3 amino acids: CASSPDRGLRNQPQHF. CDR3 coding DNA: TGCGCCAGCAGCCCTGACAGGGGCTTGAGAAATCAGCCCCAGCATTTT.

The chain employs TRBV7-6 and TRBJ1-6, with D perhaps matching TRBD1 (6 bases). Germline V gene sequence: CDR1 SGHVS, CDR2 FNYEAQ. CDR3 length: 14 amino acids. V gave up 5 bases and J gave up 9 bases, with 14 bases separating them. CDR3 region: CASSGQRSGSPLHF. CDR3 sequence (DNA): TGTGCCAGCAGCGGACAGAGATCCGGTTCACCCCTCCACTTT.

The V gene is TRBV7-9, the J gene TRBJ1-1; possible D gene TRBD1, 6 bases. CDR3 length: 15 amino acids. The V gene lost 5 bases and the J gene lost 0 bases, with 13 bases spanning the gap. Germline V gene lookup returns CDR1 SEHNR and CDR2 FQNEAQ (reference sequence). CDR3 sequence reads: CASSLGQSMNTEAFF. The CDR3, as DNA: TGTGCCAGCAGCCTAGGACAGAGCATGAACACTGAAGCTTTCTTT.

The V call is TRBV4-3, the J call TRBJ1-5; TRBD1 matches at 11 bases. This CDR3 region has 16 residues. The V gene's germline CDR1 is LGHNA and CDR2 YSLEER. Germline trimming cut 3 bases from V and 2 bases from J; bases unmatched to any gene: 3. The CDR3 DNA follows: TGCGCCAGCAGCCAGGACAGGGGGCAGGGCAATCAGCCCCAGCATTTT. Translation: CASSQDRGQGNQPQHF.

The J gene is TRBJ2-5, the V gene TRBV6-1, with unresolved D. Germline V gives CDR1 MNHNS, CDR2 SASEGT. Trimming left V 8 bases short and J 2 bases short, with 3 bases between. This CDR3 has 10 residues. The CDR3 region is CASLQETQYF. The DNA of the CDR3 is TGTGCCAGCCTGCAAGAGACCCAGTACTTC.

The CDR3 bases are TGTGCTAGTGTCAATACGGGGAGCTCCTACAATGAGCAGTTCTTC. Its protein product is CASVNTGSSYNEQFF. The chain couples TRBV12-5 to TRBJ2-1, with a weak D call TRBD2 (5 bases). Per the germline V gene, CDR1 is LGHNT and CDR2 is FRNRAP. The V end was cut by 7 bases, the J end by 0 bases, with 13 bases between. CDR3 length equals 15 residues.

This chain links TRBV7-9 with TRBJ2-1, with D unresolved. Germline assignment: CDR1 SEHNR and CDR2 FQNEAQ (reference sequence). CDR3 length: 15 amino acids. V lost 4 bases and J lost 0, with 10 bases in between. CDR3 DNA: TGTGCCAGCAGCTCCGACGGGTTCTCCTACAATGAGCAGTTCTTC. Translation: CASSSDGFSYNEQFF.

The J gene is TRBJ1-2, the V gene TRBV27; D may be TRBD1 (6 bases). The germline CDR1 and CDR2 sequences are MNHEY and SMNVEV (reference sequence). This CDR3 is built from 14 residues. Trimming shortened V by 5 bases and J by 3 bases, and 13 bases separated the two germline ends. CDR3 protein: CASSKSGEYYGYTF. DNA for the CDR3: TGTGCCAGCAGTAAATCAGGGGAATACTATGGCTACACCTTC.

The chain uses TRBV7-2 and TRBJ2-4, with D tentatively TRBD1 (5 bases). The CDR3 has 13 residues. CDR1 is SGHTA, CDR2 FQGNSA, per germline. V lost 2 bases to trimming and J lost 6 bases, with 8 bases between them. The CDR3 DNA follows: TGTGCCAGCAGCTTATATCAGGGAAACATTCAGTACTTC. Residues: CASSLYQGNIQYF.

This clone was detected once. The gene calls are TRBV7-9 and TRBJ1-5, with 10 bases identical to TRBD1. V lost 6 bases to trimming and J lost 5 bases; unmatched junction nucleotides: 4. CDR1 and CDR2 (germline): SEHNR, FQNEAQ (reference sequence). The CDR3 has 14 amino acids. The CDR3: CASSFGQGDQPQHF. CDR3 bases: TGTGCCAGCAGTTTCGGACAGGGGGATCAGCCCCAGCATTTT.

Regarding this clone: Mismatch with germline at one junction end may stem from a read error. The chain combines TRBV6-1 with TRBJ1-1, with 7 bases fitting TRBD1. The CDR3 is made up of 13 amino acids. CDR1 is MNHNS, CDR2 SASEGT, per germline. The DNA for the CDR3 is TGTGCCAGCAGTGAAGAAAGGACAGGCCCAGCTTCGTTT. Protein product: CASSEERTGPASF.

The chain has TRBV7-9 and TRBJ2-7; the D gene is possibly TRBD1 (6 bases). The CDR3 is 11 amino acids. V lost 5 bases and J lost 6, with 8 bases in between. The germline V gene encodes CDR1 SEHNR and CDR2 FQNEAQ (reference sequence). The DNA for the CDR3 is TGTGCCAGCAGCCTCAGGGGCGAGCAGTACTTC. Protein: CASSLRGEQYF.

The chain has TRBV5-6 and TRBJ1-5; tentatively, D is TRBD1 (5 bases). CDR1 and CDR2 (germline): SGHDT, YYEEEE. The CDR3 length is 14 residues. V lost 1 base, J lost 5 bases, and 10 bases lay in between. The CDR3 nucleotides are TGTGCCAGCAGCTTGTGGCAGGGCTATCAGCCCCAGCATTTT. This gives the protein CASSLWQGYQPQHF.

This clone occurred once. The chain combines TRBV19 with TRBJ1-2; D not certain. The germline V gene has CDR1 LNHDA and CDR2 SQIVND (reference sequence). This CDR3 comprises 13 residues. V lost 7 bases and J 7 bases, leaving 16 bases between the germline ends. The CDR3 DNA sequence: TGTGCCAGTACGAAGCCACCAGGAAGTGGCTACACCTTC. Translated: CASTKPPGSGYTF.

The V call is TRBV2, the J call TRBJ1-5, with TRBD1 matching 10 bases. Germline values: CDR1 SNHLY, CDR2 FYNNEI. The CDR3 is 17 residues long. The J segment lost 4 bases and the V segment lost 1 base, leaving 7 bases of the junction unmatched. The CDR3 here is CASSEVIGTGVNQPQHF. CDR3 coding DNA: TGTGCCAGCAGTGAAGTTATCGGGACAGGGGTTAATCAGCCCCAGCATTTT.

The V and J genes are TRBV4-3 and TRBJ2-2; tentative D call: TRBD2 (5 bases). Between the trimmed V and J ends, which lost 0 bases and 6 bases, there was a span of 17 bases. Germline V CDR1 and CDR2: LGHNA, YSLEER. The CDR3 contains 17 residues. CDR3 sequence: CASSQDALVSSAGELFF. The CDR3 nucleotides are TGCGCCAGCAGCCAAGACGCACTAGTTTCGTCGGCCGGGGAGCTGTTTTTT.

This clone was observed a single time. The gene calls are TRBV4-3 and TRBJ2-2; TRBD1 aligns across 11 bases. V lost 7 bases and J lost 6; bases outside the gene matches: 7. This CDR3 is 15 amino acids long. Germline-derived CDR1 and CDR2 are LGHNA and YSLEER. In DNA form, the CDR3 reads TGCGCCAGCAACTCCGGGACAGGGGGTTCCGGGGAGCTGTTTTTT. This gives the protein CASNSGTGGSGELFF.

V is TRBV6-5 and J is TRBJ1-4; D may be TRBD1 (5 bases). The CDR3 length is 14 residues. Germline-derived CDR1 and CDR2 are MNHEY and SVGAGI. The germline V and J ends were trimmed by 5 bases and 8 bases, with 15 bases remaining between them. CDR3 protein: CASSNPPRDEKLFF. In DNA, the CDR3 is TGTGCCAGCAGTAACCCTCCGCGGGACGAAAAACTGTTTTTT.

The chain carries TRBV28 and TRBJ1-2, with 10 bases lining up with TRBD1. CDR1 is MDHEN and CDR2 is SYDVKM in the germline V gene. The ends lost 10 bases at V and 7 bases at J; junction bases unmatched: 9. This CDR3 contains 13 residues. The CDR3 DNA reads TGTGCCACTCCCGGACAGGGGGACGGTGGCTACACCTTC. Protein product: CATPGQGDGGYTF.

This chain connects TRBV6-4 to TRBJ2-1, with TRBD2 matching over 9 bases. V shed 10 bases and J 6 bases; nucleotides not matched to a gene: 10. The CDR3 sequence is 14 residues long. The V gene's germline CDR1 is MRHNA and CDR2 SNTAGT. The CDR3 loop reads CATSTSGTFNEQFF. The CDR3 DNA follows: TGTGCCACTTCGACTAGCGGCACCTTCAATGAGCAGTTCTTC.

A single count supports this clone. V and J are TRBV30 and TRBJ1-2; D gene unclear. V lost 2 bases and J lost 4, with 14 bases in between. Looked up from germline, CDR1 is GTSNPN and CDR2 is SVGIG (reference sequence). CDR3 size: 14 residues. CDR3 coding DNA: TGTGCCTGGAGTTCACAGTATTACGCCTATGGCTACACCTTC. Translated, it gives CAWSSQYYAYGYTF.

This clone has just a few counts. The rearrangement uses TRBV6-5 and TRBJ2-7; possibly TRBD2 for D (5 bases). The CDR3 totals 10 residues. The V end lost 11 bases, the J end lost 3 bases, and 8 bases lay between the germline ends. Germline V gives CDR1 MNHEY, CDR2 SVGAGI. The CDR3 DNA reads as TGTGCCTCCGGGGTCTACGAGCAGTACTTC. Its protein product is CASGVYEQYF.

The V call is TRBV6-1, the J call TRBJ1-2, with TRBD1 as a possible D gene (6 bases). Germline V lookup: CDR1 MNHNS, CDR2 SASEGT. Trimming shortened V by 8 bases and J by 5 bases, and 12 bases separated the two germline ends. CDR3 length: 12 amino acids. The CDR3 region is CASGQTLYGYTF. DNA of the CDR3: TGTGCCAGCGGACAGACTCTATATGGCTACACCTTC.

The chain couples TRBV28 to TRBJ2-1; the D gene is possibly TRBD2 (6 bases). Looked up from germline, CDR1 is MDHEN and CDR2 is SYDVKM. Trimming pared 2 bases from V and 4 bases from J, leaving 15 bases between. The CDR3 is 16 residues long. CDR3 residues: CASSLVGGGAYNEQFF. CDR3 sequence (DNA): TGTGCCAGCAGTTTAGTGGGGGGAGGAGCGTACAATGAGCAGTTCTTC.

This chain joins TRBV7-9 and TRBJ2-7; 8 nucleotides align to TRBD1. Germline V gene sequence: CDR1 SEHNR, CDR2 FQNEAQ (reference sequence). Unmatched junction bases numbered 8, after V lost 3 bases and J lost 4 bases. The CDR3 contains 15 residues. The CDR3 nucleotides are TGTGCCAGCAGCTTTTTCCGGGACAGGACTTACGAGCAGTACTTC. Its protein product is CASSFFRDRTYEQYF.

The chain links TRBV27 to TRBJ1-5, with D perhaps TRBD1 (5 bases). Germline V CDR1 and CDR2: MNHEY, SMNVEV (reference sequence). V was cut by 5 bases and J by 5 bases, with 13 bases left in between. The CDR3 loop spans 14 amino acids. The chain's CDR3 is CASSPGDLHQPQHF. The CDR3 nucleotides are TGTGCCAGCAGTCCGGGGGACCTGCATCAGCCCCAGCATTTT.

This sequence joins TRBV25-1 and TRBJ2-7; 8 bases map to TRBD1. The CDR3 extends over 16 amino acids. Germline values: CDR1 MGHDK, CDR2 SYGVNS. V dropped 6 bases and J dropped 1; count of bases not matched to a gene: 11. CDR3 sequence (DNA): TGTGCCAGCAGGGGGCAGGGGGCAGGGAAATCCTACGAGCAGTACTTC. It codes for CASRGQGAGKSYEQYF.

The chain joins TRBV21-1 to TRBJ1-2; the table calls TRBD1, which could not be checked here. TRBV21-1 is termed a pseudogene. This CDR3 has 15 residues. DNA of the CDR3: TGTGCCAGCAGCGCGGGACAGGGAGTCGACTATGGCTACACCTTC. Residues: CASSAGQGVDYGYTF.